This T cell receptor (beta chain) was sequenced for a study of blood T cell repertoires in COVID-19. Study-wide context: Nucleic acid was either cDNA or gDNA, and it came from T cells, B-cell-depleted T cells, or PBMCs.

Authors' methods: Estimated nucleated cell counts came from reference gene primer amplification. Some clones are missing from TCRdb's copy, which holds only in-frame ones; the method was immunoSEQ multiplex PCR. D and trimming come from the DNA, and the V and J calls and clone size come from that table. Here the sample spans 200,000 to 250,000 clones, 88% being singletons. The CDR3 is made up of 19 amino acids. Germline lookup yields CDR1 MNHEY and CDR2 SMNVEV (reference sequence). The V and J ends lost 2 bases and 5 bases respectively, with 27 bases between them. Sequencing was performed on peripheral blood. This sequence was found in a man aged 18 to 35 with active or convalescent COVID-19. V usage is TRBV27 and J usage is TRBJ1-1; D is perhaps TRBD1 (6 bases). This CDR3 is CASSLRAPSLGGVATEAFF. The CDR3 DNA sequence: TGTGCCAGCAGTTTACGGGCGCCCAGTTTAGGGGGGGTTGCGACTGAAGCTTTCTTT.